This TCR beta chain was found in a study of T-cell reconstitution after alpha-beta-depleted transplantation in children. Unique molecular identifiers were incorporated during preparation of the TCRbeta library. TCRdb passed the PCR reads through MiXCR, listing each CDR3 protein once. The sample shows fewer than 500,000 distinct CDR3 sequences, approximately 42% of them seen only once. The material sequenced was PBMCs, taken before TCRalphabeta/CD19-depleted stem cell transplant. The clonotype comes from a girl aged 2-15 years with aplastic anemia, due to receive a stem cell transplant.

CDR3 residues: CASSPSDTSHEQFF. CDR3 nucleotides: TGTGCCAGCAGTCCCTCGGACACTAGCCATGAGCAGTTCTTC. The V call is TRBV6-5, the J call TRBJ2-1, with a weak D call TRBD2 (6 bases). Germline V gives CDR1 MNHEY, CDR2 SVGAGI. Trimming took off 5 bases at V and 8 bases at J, with 16 bases between the two ends. CDR3 length: 14 amino acids.